The sequence of this TCR beta chain was determined in a study of cytomegalovirus exposure and HLA in healthy donors. Overall study results and limits: Productive rates of about 87% or about 30% were seen for most TCR beta V segments in an earlier analysis.

13 Jbeta primers and 60 Vbeta primers were used for the PCR. The repertoire was sequenced with immunoSEQ multiplex PCR; TCRdb's copy has only in-frame clones and lacks some. Found here are around 200,000 clones, about 89% of them singletons; the top ten hold approximately 1%. For this clone: What it recognizes is unknown.

This sequence originates from a woman between 18 and 29 years old in good health and CMV-seronegative. Specimen: PBMCs.

The CDR3 loop reads CASSLGMGLAGEQYF. CDR3 nucleotide sequence: TGTGCCAGCAGCTTAGGAATGGGACTAGCCGGCGAGCAGTACTTC. V and J are TRBV7-8 and TRBJ2-7, with 9 positions matching TRBD2. Germline V CDR1 and CDR2: SGHVS, FQNEAQ. J lost 6 bases, V lost 1 base, and 7 bases had no gene match. This CDR3 has 15 amino acids.